The 26 T cell receptor beta chains in this list originate from one sample, sequenced in a study of T cell clonotyping in hematopoietic cell transplantation. Time point defined: recipient sample about 28 days before transplant, after cytoreduction. Profiling relied on immunoSEQ multiplex PCR, and the TCRdb table lists in-frame clones only, not all of them. This table holds about 29,000 clones, 60% to 85% found once. Material: peripheral blood mononuclear cells, obtained before stem cell transplant. These receptors were obtained from a woman in her 30s with chronic myeloid leukemia. Some clones in this sample may be carry-over from other donors' samples.

The gene calls are TRBV4-1 and TRBJ2-2, with unresolved D. Germline V gives CDR1 MGHRA, CDR2 YSYEKL. The CDR3 contains 15 residues. The V and J ends lost 2 bases and 7 bases respectively, with 14 bases between them. This CDR3 reads CASSQRTLFGGELFF. As DNA, the CDR3 is TGCGCCAGCAGCCAACGCACCTTGTTTGGCGGGGAGCTGTTTTTT.

The chain employs TRBV5-1 and TRBJ2-7, with 10 bases aligning to TRBD2. Unmatched junction bases numbered 8, after V lost 7 bases and J lost 4 bases. There are 14 residues in the CDR3. Looked up from germline, CDR1 is SGHRS and CDR2 is YFSETQ. CDR3 residues: CASQWTSGAYEQYV. CDR3 DNA sequence: TGCGCCAGCCAGTGGACTAGCGGAGCATACGAGCAGTACGTC.

CDR3 sequence reads: CASRRMTVNTEAFF. CDR3 sequence (DNA): TGCGCCAGCCGGAGGATGACAGTGAACACTGAAGCTTTCTTT. The genes are TRBV10-1 and TRBJ1-1, with D tentatively TRBD1 (5 bases). Trimming took 8 bases from V and 0 from J, leaving 13 bases between them. Germline assignment: CDR1 WNHNN and CDR2 SYGVQD (reference sequence). CDR3 size: 14 residues.

The CDR3 here is CASSPTGHVGAPYGYTF. In DNA, the CDR3 is TGCGCCAGCAGCCCAACCGGTCACGTTGGGGCTCCCTATGGCTACACCTTC. The chain carries TRBV4-1 and TRBJ1-2; D may be TRBD1 (5 bases). Looked up from germline, CDR1 is MGHRA and CDR2 is YSYEKL. V was trimmed by 4 bases and J by 4 bases, leaving 22 bases between them. The CDR3 runs to 17 residues.

This chain links TRBV11-2 with TRBJ2-7; no definite D call. This CDR3 has 13 residues. Germline V gene data show CDR1 as SGHAT and CDR2 as FQNNGV. V lost 4 bases and J 3 bases, leaving 10 bases between the germline ends. CDR3 amino acids: CASSSQSVYEQYF. The CDR3 DNA follows: TGTGCCAGCAGCTCCCAGAGCGTCTACGAGCAGTACTTC.

The genes are TRBV9 and TRBJ2-7, with D perhaps TRBD1 (5 bases). Between the trimmed V and J ends, which lost 3 bases and 6 bases, there was a span of 19 bases. This CDR3 has 15 residues. Germline loops: CDR1 SGDLS, CDR2 YYNGEE. CDR3 in DNA: TGTGCCAGCAGCGCCGAAACAGGTTGGGCCTCCGAGCAGTACTTC. Protein product: CASSAETGWASEQYF.

This clone has more than one count but fewer than ten. The chain carries TRBV11-2 and TRBJ1-1, with TRBD1 matching over 7 bases. The CDR3 is 14 residues long. Germline V lookup: CDR1 SGHAT, CDR2 FQNNGV. V lost 5 bases to trimming and J lost 3 bases; unmatched junction nucleotides: 6. The CDR3 here is CASSATGDYTEAFF. The CDR3 region has the DNA TGTGCCAGCAGCGCCACAGGGGACTACACTGAAGCTTTCTTT.

This rearrangement joins TRBV29-1 to TRBJ1-4; D is perhaps TRBD1 (5 bases). Trimming shortened V by 4 bases and J by 8 bases, and 14 bases separated the two germline ends. The CDR3 runs to 13 residues. The germline V gene has CDR1 SQVTM and CDR2 ANQGSEA. DNA of the CDR3: TGCAGCGTTGCTAGGGCAGGGCGGGAAAAACTGTTTTTT. Its protein is CSVARAGREKLFF. The variable domain in full, with the rest retrieved from reference TRBV29-1 and TRBJ1-4, is SAVISQKPSRDICQRGTSLTIQCQVDSQVTMMFWYRQQPGQSLTLIATANQGSEATYESGFVIDKFPISRPNLTFSTLTVSNMSPEDSSIYLCSVARAGREKLFFGSGTQLSVL.

V and J are TRBV2 and TRBJ1-2; tentatively, D is TRBD1 (6 bases). Trimming pared 7 bases from V and 0 bases from J, leaving 12 bases between. The germline V gene has CDR1 SNHLY and CDR2 FYNNEI. The CDR3 runs to 14 residues. The CDR3 spells CASTQTGANYGYTF. CDR3 nucleotide sequence: TGTGCCAGCACTCAGACAGGCGCTAACTATGGCTACACCTTC.

The chain carries TRBV4-1 and TRBJ2-5; 14 nucleotides line up with TRBD2. V shed 4 bases and J 3 bases; nucleotides not matched to a gene: 4. The V gene's germline CDR1 is MGHRA and CDR2 YSYEKL. This CDR3 spans 16 amino acids. The CDR3 sequence is CASSPRGLAGEETQYF. CDR3 in DNA: TGCGCCAGCAGCCCGAGGGGACTAGCGGGGGAAGAGACCCAGTACTTC.

V and J are TRBV30 and TRBJ1-1; 8 bases map to TRBD1. J lost 1 base, V lost 0 bases, and 1 base had no gene match. This CDR3 is built from 14 residues. The germline gives CDR1 GTSNPN, CDR2 SVGIG (reference sequence). The CDR3: CAWSVGTGNTEAFF. CDR3 DNA: TGTGCCTGGAGTGTAGGGACAGGGAACACTGAAGCTTTCTTT.

This chain connects TRBV4-1 to TRBJ2-3; unclear D gene. The CDR3 runs 15 residues. Trimming removed 1 base from V and 4 bases from J, with 12 bases in between. Germline CDR1 reads MGHRA; CDR2 reads YSYEKL. The CDR3 sequence: CASSQALVFSDTQYF. CDR3 in DNA: TGCGCCAGCAGCCAAGCCCTAGTCTTTTCAGATACGCAGTATTTT.

This clone came up a few times. This chain links TRBV19 with TRBJ1-6; D is uncertain. The CDR3 length is 13 residues. Trimming removed 3 bases at V and 7 bases at J, with 7 bases between. Per germline, CDR1 LNHDA and CDR2 SQIVND (reference sequence). The chain's CDR3 is CASSIQPNSPLHF. The CDR3 DNA sequence: TGTGCCAGTAGTATCCAGCCCAATTCACCCCTCCACTTT.

The chain uses TRBV10-3 and TRBJ1-5, with a possible D match to TRBD1 (6 bases). Per germline, CDR1 ENHRY and CDR2 SYGVKD. Trimming shortened V by 3 bases and J by 7 bases, and 16 bases separated the two germline ends. This CDR3 has 15 amino acids. The CDR3 sequence is CAISEVGQGKQPQHF. DNA for the CDR3: TGTGCCATCAGTGAAGTGGGGCAGGGGAAACAGCCCCAGCATTTT.

The chain has TRBV6-5 and TRBJ1-2, with TRBD1 matching 9 bases. There are 14 residues in the CDR3. Germline loops: CDR1 MNHEY, CDR2 SVGAGI. V was clipped by 6 bases and J by 4 bases; unmatched bases: 6. CDR3 sequence (DNA): TGTGCCAGCAGACGGACAGGGGCCCGCTATGGCTACACCTTC. This codes for CASRRTGARYGYTF.

The chain recombines TRBV4-3 with TRBJ2-2, with 7 bases lining up with TRBD1. V lost 0 bases, J lost 6 bases, and 4 bases stayed unmatched. The germline V gene encodes CDR1 LGHNA and CDR2 YSLEER. The CDR3 consists of 15 residues. CDR3 region: CASSQDDRASGELFF. CDR3 coding DNA: TGCGCCAGCAGCCAAGACGACAGGGCTTCCGGGGAGCTGTTTTTT.

This chain connects TRBV2 to TRBJ1-2, with D unclear. Trimming removed 7 bases at V and 4 bases at J, with 10 bases between. This CDR3 is built from 12 residues. The germline CDR1 and CDR2 sequences are SNHLY and FYNNEI. The CDR3 reads CASTSDFYGYTF. The DNA of the CDR3 is TGTGCCAGCACTTCAGATTTCTATGGCTACACCTTC.

The chain has TRBV10-3 and TRBJ2-7, with TRBD1 matching over 11 bases. Trimming cost V 4 bases and J 1 base; bases outside gene matches: 3. The CDR3 has 15 amino acids. Germline V gene lookup returns CDR1 ENHRY and CDR2 SYGVKD. CDR3 nucleotide sequence: TGTGCCATCAGTGGAGGACAGGGGGCATCCTACGAGCAGTACGTC. Amino acid sequence: CAISGGQGASYEQYV.

The genes are TRBV28 and TRBJ1-3; 8 bases agree with TRBD1. Per the germline V gene, CDR1 is MDHEN and CDR2 is SYDVKM. V lost 6 bases and J lost 0; bases outside the gene matches: 4. CDR3 length: 15 residues. The CDR3 loop reads CASSHRGSSGNTIYF. In DNA form, the CDR3 reads TGTGCCAGCAGCCACAGGGGGAGCTCTGGAAACACCATATATTTT.

The rearrangement joins TRBV30 to TRBJ2-1; D is perhaps TRBD1 or TRBD2 (7 bases each). The CDR3 length is 19 residues. The V and J ends lost 3 bases and 3 bases respectively, with 27 bases between them. CDR1 is GTSNPN, CDR2 SVGIG, per germline (reference sequence). CDR3 sequence: CAWRGGMSQTGASYNEQFF. CDR3 bases: TGTGCCTGGAGGGGAGGGATGTCCCAAACAGGGGCGAGCTACAATGAGCAGTTCTTC.

The V and J genes are TRBV19 and TRBJ1-1; D call uncertain. Trimming cost V 8 bases and J 0 bases, with 13 bases left between them. Germline CDR1 LNHDA, CDR2 SQIVND (reference sequence). This CDR3 is 14 amino acids long. CDR3 protein: CASSLGGLNTEAFF. The CDR3 DNA reads as TGTGCCAGTTCCCTGGGAGGACTGAACACTGAAGCTTTCTTT.

The genes are TRBV2 and TRBJ2-3; D not resolved. V lost 5 bases and J lost 0, with 9 bases in between. This CDR3 has 14 residues. Per germline, CDR1 SNHLY and CDR2 FYNNEI. The chain's CDR3 is CASSQDRSTDTQYF. CDR3 DNA: TGTGCCAGCAGTCAAGACCGTAGCACAGATACGCAGTATTTT.

The chain links TRBV14 to TRBJ2-7, with D unclear. The germline V gene encodes CDR1 SGHDN and CDR2 FVKESK. This CDR3 is built from 14 residues. The V end lost 2 bases, the J end lost 2 bases, and 10 bases lay between the germline ends. The CDR3 loop reads CASSQSRGTYEQYV. The CDR3 nucleotides read TGTGCCAGCAGCCAAAGCCGTGGGACCTACGAGCAGTACGTC.

This sequence joins TRBV6-4 and TRBJ2-2; possible D gene TRBD1, 5 bases. The germline V and J ends were trimmed by 3 bases and 6 bases, with 8 bases remaining between them. The CDR3 has 13 amino acids. CDR1 MRHNA and CDR2 SNTAGT come from the germline V gene. The DNA for the CDR3 is TGTGCCAGCAGTGAGCAAGGGGCCGGGGAGCTGTTTTTT. Its protein is CASSEQGAGELFF.

This clone was seen a few times. The chain employs TRBV2 and TRBJ1-1; 7 nucleotides line up with TRBD1. Germline CDR1 and CDR2: SNHLY and FYNNEI. With V trimmed by 0 bases and J by 3 bases, 13 bases remained unmatched. The CDR3 covers 18 residues. The CDR3 sequence: CASSEAIAGGMLDTEAFF. The CDR3 nucleotides are TGTGCCAGCAGTGAAGCAATCGCAGGGGGAATGTTGGACACTGAAGCTTTCTTT.

V gene TRBV12-5 combines with J gene TRBJ1-3; no reliable D call. Germline CDR1 and CDR2: LGHNT and FRNRAP. V lost 0 bases and J 4 bases, leaving 22 bases between the germline ends. This CDR3 is 19 amino acids long. The CDR3 sequence: CASGLVGRKSRPGGNTIYF. The CDR3 DNA reads as TGTGCTAGTGGTTTGGTAGGGCGCAAATCCCGACCGGGCGGAAACACCATATATTTT.